This T cell receptor (beta chain) was recovered during a study of T cell repertoires in cytomegalovirus infection. Study context: Well-studied HLA-B-restricted CMV epitopes were used in the study alongside recently identified HLA-C-restricted ones. Public TCR beta signatures provided an indication of both CMV infection and a matching HLA type.

Germline V gene lookup returns CDR1 LGHNA and CDR2 YSLEER. The CDR3 has 14 amino acids. TCRdb called the reads again in MiXCR, with one record for every CDR3 protein. Altogether 71,000 or so distinct CDR3 sequences are present, approximately 22% being singletons, with the ten largest covering approximately 68%. Concerning this clonotype itself: Its antigen remains unknown. One end of the junction fails to match germline, which may point to a read error.

Whole-study findings and limits: Accumulated public TCR beta family frequency recognized individuals carrying CMV together with the relevant HLA. HLA-C-restricted CMV clonotypes gave the most frequent clonotype in two of eight donors.

This chain uses TRBV4-3 with TRBJ2-3; TRBD1 is a possible D gene (5 bases). This clonotype originated in a human donor in good health (CMV status not recorded). Some clones in this sample may be carry-over from other donors' samples. The material was CD8+ T cells from cultured PBMCs, obtained from culture after CMV antigen stimulation. DNA for the CDR3: TGCGCCGGCAGCCAAGCCAGGGGCACAGATACGCAGTATTTT. Its protein is CAGSQARGTDTQYF.